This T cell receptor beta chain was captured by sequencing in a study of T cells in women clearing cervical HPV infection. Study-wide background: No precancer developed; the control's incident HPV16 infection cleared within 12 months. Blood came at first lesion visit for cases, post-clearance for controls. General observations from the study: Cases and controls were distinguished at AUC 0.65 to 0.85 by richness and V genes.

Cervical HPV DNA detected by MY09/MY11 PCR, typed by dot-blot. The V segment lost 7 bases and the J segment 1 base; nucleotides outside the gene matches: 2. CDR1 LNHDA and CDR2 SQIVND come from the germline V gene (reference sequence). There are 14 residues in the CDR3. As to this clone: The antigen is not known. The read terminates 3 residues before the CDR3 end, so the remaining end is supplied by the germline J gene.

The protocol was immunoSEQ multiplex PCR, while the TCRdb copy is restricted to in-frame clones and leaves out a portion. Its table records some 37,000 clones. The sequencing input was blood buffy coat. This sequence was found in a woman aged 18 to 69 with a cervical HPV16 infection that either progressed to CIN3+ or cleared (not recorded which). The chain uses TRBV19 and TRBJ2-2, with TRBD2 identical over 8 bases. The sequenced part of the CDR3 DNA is TGTGCCAGTAACCGGGGGGGGAACACCGGGGAG. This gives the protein CASNRGGNTGE. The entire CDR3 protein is CASNRGGNTGELFF.